This passage covers 3 T cell receptor beta chains from one sample sequenced in a study of CD8 T cells in Susac syndrome. cDNA came from around 0.54 to 1 ug RNA primed by random hexamers. TCRdb passed the immunoSEQ multiplex PCR reads through MiXCR, listing each CDR3 protein once. The top ten clones hold approximately 0.26% of a sample with more than 75,000 distinct CDR3 sequences, 94% of them seen once. The sequencing sample was made of CD8+ T cells from PBMCs. All receptors derive from a human donor in good health.

The CDR3 sequence: CASSPDLGSYEQYV. The CDR3 DNA sequence: TGTGCCAGCAGCCCGGACTTAGGCTCCTACGAGCAGTACGTC. This sequence joins TRBV9 and TRBJ2-7; D is perhaps TRBD2 (5 bases). The CDR3 is made up of 14 amino acids. Germline loops: CDR1 SGDLS, CDR2 YYNGEE. The V and J ends lost 4 bases and 0 bases respectively, with 11 bases between them.

CDR3 region: CASSYEGQGGYTF. CDR3 coding DNA: TGTGCCAGCAGTTACGAGGGCCAGGGTGGCTACACCTTC. V is TRBV6-5 and J is TRBJ1-2; TRBD1 might be the D (5 bases). The CDR3 totals 13 residues. Trimming removed 2 bases at V and 7 bases at J, with 11 bases between. Germline V gene data show CDR1 as MNHEY and CDR2 as SVGAGI.

This chain uses TRBV12-3 or TRBV12-4 with TRBJ1-2, with a weak D call TRBD1 (6 bases). The CDR3 has 12 amino acids. Trimming left V 3 bases short and J 7 bases short, with 9 bases between. The CDR3 region has the DNA TGTGCCAGCAGTTTTACAGGGTTTGGCTACACCTTC. Translated, it gives CASSFTGFGYTF.